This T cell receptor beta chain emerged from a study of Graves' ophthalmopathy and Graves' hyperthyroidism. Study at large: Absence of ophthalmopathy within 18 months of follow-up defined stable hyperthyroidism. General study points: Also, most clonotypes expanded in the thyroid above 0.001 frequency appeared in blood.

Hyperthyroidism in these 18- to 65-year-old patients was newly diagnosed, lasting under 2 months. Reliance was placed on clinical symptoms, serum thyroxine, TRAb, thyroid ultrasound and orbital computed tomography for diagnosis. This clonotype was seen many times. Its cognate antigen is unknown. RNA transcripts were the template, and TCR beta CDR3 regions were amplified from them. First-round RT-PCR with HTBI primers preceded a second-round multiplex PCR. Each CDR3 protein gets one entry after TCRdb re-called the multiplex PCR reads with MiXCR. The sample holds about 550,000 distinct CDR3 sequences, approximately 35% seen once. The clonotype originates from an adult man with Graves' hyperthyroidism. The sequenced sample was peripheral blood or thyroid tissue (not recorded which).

The DNA of the CDR3 is TGTGCCAGCAGCGTCGACAGGGATGGGGGAAACACCATATATTTT. It codes for CASSVDRDGGNTIYF. This chain links TRBV6-5 with TRBJ1-3, with 7 bases fitting TRBD1. The CDR3 length is 15 residues. Germline CDR1 MNHEY, CDR2 SVGAGI. V lost 6 bases and J lost 4; bases outside the gene matches: 9.